The rows below give T cell receptor beta chains drawn from one sample of a study of shared clonotypes between healthy human individuals. This table comes from immunoSEQ multiplex PCR, and its TCRdb copy is limited to in-frame clones, with some not included. Among around 1.9 million clones listed, about 93% were seen once. Sequenced: naive CD8+ T cells from PBMCs. The receptors stem from a man aged 18 to 30 in good health. Some clones in this sample may be carry-over from other donors' samples. Both conserved end residues are part of each CDR3. A D gene is named only where the DNA matches it firmly. Only part of the rows carry a size: once, few, many, or a class if the clone is expanded.

clone_size cdr3_length j_call v_call d_call cdr3_nt cdr3_aa
. 15 TRBJ2-7 TRBV4-1 TRBD1 TGCGCCAGCAGCCAAGTTTGGCAGGGGGCCTACGAGCAGTACTTC CASSQVWQGAYEQYF
. 9 TRBJ2-7 TRBV20-1 . TGCAGTGCTCGGTCCCACCAGGCCTTC CSARSHQAF
. 18 TRBJ2-7 TRBV15 . TGTGCCACCAGCACTCTCACCATACGCCGGGACGAGGACTACGAGCAGTACTTC CATSTLTIRRDEDYEQYF
. 17 TRBJ2-1 TRBV4-3 . TGCGCCAGCAGCCAAGGGAAGTACCGGCAGAACTACAATGAGCAGTTCTTC CASSQGKYRQNYNEQFF
. 15 TRBJ2-1 TRBV9 . TGTGCCAGCAGCGGTGGGGGGAGCTCCTACAATGAGCAGTTCTTC CASSGGGSSYNEQFF
. 17 TRBJ2-5 TRBV9 TRBD1 TGTGCCAGCAGCGTAAACTCTGAGGGGGCCGAAAAAAAGACCCAGTACTTC CASSVNSEGAEKKTQYF
. 15 TRBJ1-2 TRBV5-1 . TGCGCCAGCAGGGCCCCCCAAGAATTTAACTATGGCTACACCTTC CASRAPQEFNYGYTF
once 13 TRBJ2-7 TRBV29-1 . TGCAGCGTTGAAGCCGGGAACTCCTACGAGCAGTACTTC CSVEAGNSYEQYF
. 16 TRBJ2-2 TRBV19 TRBD1 TGTGCCAGTAGTCCAATGGACAGGTCTGACACCGGGGAGCTGTTTTTT CASSPMDRSDTGELFF
. 14 TRBJ1-2 TRBV5-8 TRBD1 TGTGCCAGCAGCTTGGGGGACAGCACCTATGGCTACACCTTC CASSLGDSTYGYTF
. 16 TRBJ2-1 TRBV19 . TGTGCCAGTAGTATGTTCGCGGGAAGCTCCTACAATGAGCAGTTCTTC CASSMFAGSSYNEQFF
. 12 TRBJ2-1 TRBV30 . TGTGCCTGGAGTGTACTCCACAATGAGCAGTTCTTC CAWSVLHNEQFF
. 18 TRBJ2-1 TRBV5-1 . TGCGCCAGCAGCTTGGGTATTCCTGGGTTAGGCCCCTACAATGAGCAGTTCTTC CASSLGIPGLGPYNEQFF
. 12 TRBJ2-7 TRBV29-1 . TGCAGCGTCGAGCAGGGCCCCTACGAGCAGTACTTC CSVEQGPYEQYF
. 16 TRBJ2-1 TRBV12-2 . TGTGCAAGTCGCTTAGCGCTCGCGGGAGGAGGGAATGAGCAGTTCTTC CASRLALAGGGNEQFF
. 14 TRBJ2-2 TRBV7-6 TRBD1 TGTGCCAGCAGCCGAAAAACTACAGGGGCAGGGCTGTTTTTT CASSRKTTGAGLFF
. 15 TRBJ2-1 TRBV27 . TGTGCCAGCAGTTTATCGACCGGCCTCGGGAATGAGCAGTTCTTC CASSLSTGLGNEQFF